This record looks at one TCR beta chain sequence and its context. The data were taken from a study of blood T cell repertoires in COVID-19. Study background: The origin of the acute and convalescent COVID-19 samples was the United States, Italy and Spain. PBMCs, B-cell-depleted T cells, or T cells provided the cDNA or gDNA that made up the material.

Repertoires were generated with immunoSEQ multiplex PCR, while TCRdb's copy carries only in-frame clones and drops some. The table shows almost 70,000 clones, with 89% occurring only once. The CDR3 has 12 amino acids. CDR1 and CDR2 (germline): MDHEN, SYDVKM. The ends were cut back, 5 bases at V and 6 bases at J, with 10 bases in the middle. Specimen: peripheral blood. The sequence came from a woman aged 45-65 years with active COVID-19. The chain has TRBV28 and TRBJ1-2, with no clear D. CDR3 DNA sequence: TGTGCCAGCAGTACCCGCAGCGATGGCTACACCTTC. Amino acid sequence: CASSTRSDGYTF.